This T cell receptor beta chain originates from a study of identical twins. TCRdb re-derived calls from the 5' RACE reads in MiXCR, one entry per CDR3 protein. The data show about 890,000 distinct CDR3 sequences, about 12% seen once. Germline V gives CDR1 SGDLS, CDR2 YYNGEE. CDR3 length equals 15 residues. Trimming removed 0 bases from V and 6 bases from J, with 14 bases in between. This clonotype has just a few counts. The antigen is undetermined. Whole-study findings and limits: Twin pairs' shared out-of-frame alpha sequences were enriched in low generation probability. Zero-insertion analyses could be partly confounded by invariant MAIT and iNKT cells.

The data were also submitted as part of a second study, on yellow fever vaccine responses in identical twins.

The V call is TRBV9, the J call TRBJ2-3; D may be TRBD1 or TRBD2 (5 bases each). Sequencing was done on a sample of PBMCs. This receptor was obtained from a woman aged 18 to 35 in good health. CDR3 bases: TGTGCCAGCAGCGTAGCTGGGAGAGGGGTGGATACGCAGTATTTT. As protein: CASSVAGRGVDTQYF.